The 25 T cell receptor beta chains reported below all come from one sample, sequenced in a study of cytotoxic CD8 clonotypes in ibrutinib-treated CLL (dated by TCRdb to the early 2020s). Library construction relied on the immunoSEQ multiplex PCR assay. Entries here come from immuneACCESS through TCRdb and include only in-frame sequences with V and J called. Some clones fail to appear in such tables; in the studies checked, an unresolved V gene covers under half of the shortfall, and the cause of the remainder is unknown. The table for this sample lists fewer than 150,000 clones; approximately 80% of them were counted only once. The ten top clones hold 2.5% to 3.5% of the sample. In light of the paper, this sample's time point label describes: roughly 2 years on ibrutinib. Sequenced here: PBMCs, sampled after 24 months of ibrutinib treatment. These receptors all come from a human donor with chronic lymphocytic leukemia.

The chain employs TRBV15 and TRBJ1-2; 9 bases line up with TRBD1. Looked up from germline, CDR1 is LNHNV and CDR2 is YYDKDF (reference sequence). This CDR3 is built from 15 residues. The J segment lost 7 bases and the V segment lost 0 bases, leaving 6 bases of the junction unmatched. The CDR3 DNA reads as TGTGCCACCAGCAGAGATCGAACAGGGGGCTTTGGCTACACCTTC. As protein: CATSRDRTGGFGYTF.

This clone was seen a few times. The genes are TRBV7-9 and TRBJ2-5; possibly TRBD1 or TRBD2 for D (6 bases each). Trimming removed 6 bases at V and 5 bases at J, with 13 bases between. CDR1 and CDR2 (germline): SEHNR, FQNEAQ (reference sequence). The CDR3 runs to 13 residues. CDR3: CASRGGPRETQYF. As DNA, the CDR3 is TGTGCCAGCAGAGGGGGGCCGAGGGAGACCCAGTACTTC.

This chain links TRBV19 with TRBJ1-1; perhaps TRBD1 as D (6 bases). From germline, CDR1 is LNHDA and CDR2 SQIVND (reference sequence). The CDR3 is 14 amino acids. With 5 bases removed from V and 4 bases from J, the gap between germline ends came to 14 bases. CDR3 residues: CASSARDISTEAFF. The CDR3 coding sequence is TGTGCCAGTAGTGCTCGGGACATAAGCACTGAAGCTTTCTTT.

The rearrangement links TRBV19 to TRBJ2-3; D is unclear. This CDR3 is built from 17 residues. Between the trimmed V and J ends, which lost 5 bases and 3 bases, there was a span of 21 bases. CDR1 is LNHDA and CDR2 is SQIVND in the germline V gene (reference sequence). In DNA form, the CDR3 reads TGTGCCAGTAGTCGGCAAAGTAAGTTGTTCGCGACAGATACGCAGTATTTT. It specifies CASSRQSKLFATDTQYF.

This chain uses TRBV27 with TRBJ2-3; TRBD2 aligns across 11 bases. Germline values: CDR1 MNHEY, CDR2 SMNVEV (reference sequence). V gave up 6 bases and J gave up 3 bases; unmatched junction bases: 5. This CDR3 is built from 15 residues. CDR3 in amino acids: CASSSVAGGTDTQYF. CDR3 DNA: TGTGCCAGCAGCTCCGTAGCGGGGGGGACAGATACGCAGTATTTT.

This clone was found a few times. Other DNA sequences within the sample encode an identical CDR3. The V call is TRBV6-5, the J call TRBJ1-2; tentatively, D is TRBD1 (5 bases). The CDR3 length is 13 residues. The germline V and J ends were trimmed by 6 bases and 5 bases, with 13 bases remaining between them. CDR1 MNHEY and CDR2 SVGAGI come from the germline V gene. CDR3 region: CASSRELRYGYTF. DNA of the CDR3: TGTGCCAGCAGCAGGGAGTTACGATATGGCTACACCTTC.

This chain connects TRBV19 to TRBJ1-2; D perhaps matches TRBD1 (5 bases). Trimming stripped 3 bases from V and 2 bases from J, with 7 bases between. Germline V gene sequence: CDR1 LNHDA, CDR2 SQIVND (reference sequence). There are 13 residues in the CDR3. CDR3 in amino acids: CASSMTENYGYTF. CDR3 coding DNA: TGTGCCAGTAGTATGACAGAGAACTATGGCTACACCTTC.

The chain employs TRBV28 and TRBJ1-2, with 10 bases aligning to TRBD1. The CDR3 is 15 amino acids. The ends lost 2 bases at V and 5 bases at J; junction bases unmatched: 5. From germline, CDR1 is MDHEN and CDR2 SYDVKM. The chain's CDR3 is CASSLNRDRGYGYTF. The DNA for the CDR3 is TGTGCCAGCAGTTTAAACCGGGACAGGGGATATGGCTACACCTTC.

V is TRBV11-3 and J is TRBJ2-1; perhaps D is TRBD1 or TRBD2 (5 bases each). Germline CDR1 SGHNT, CDR2 YENEEA. The CDR3 loop spans 16 amino acids. The V gene lost 1 base and the J gene lost 8 bases, with 18 bases spanning the gap. CDR3 residues: CASSLGLRGSNHEQFF. CDR3 DNA sequence: TGTGCCAGCAGCTTAGGTCTCCGGGGCTCTAACCATGAGCAGTTCTTC.

In this sample, this clone turned up once. CDR3 protein: CSVARQGHNEQFF. In nucleotides, the CDR3 is TGCAGCGTTGCGAGGCAGGGACACAATGAGCAGTTCTTC. The genes are TRBV29-1 and TRBJ2-1; possibly TRBD1 or TRBD2 for D (5 bases each). The CDR3 spans 13 residues. Looked up from germline, CDR1 is SQVTM and CDR2 is ANQGSEA. The V end was cut by 4 bases, the J end by 5 bases, with 12 bases between.

The chain recombines TRBV4-3 with TRBJ1-6, with D tentatively TRBD1 (5 bases). CDR3 length: 15 amino acids. Deletions cut 3 bases from V and 4 bases from J, with 10 bases between. The germline V gene has CDR1 LGHNA and CDR2 YSLEER. The CDR3 region is CASSQQGEYNSPLHF. As DNA, the CDR3 is TGCGCCAGCAGCCAGCAGGGAGAATATAATTCACCCCTCCACTTT.

The table lists this clone with a few counts. The chain employs TRBV19 and TRBJ2-7, with TRBD1 identical over 11 bases. With V trimmed by 3 bases and J by 3 bases, 4 bases remained unmatched. From germline, CDR1 is LNHDA and CDR2 SQIVND (reference sequence). The CDR3 totals 15 residues. The DNA of the CDR3 is TGTGCCAGTAGTATTACCGGGACAGGGGGCTACGAGCAGTACTTC. It specifies CASSITGTGGYEQYF. Based on the CDR3 plus reference TRBV19 and TRBJ2-7, the full variable domain is DGGITQSPKYLFRKEGQNVTLSCEQNLNHDAMYWYRQDPGQGLRLIYYSQIVNDFQKGDIAEGYSVSREKKESFPLTVTSAQKNPTAFYLCASSITGTGGYEQYFGPGTRLTVT.

Here the CDR3 DNA reads TGTGCCAGCAGCCCCCCTTGGACAGGGGCTAGAGAAGCTTTCTTT. It yields the protein CASSPPWTGAREAFF. V usage is TRBV7-2 and J usage is TRBJ1-1; 9 bases match TRBD1. Per germline, CDR1 SGHTA and CDR2 FQGNSA. The trim removed 5 bases at V and 8 bases at J, leaving 12 bases unmatched. CDR3 size: 15 residues.

The genes are TRBV5-5 and TRBJ1-1; no clear D gene. Germline CDR1 is SGHKS and CDR2 is YYEKEE (reference sequence). The CDR3 contains 13 residues. Between the trimmed V and J ends, which lost 0 bases and 9 bases, there was a span of 12 bases. The CDR3 sequence is CASSLGGEKKAFF. The DNA of the CDR3 is TGTGCCAGCAGCTTGGGGGGTGAAAAAAAAGCTTTCTTT.

This chain uses TRBV15 with TRBJ2-7, with TRBD2 as a possible D gene (6 bases). Trimming cost V 0 bases and J 2 bases, with 11 bases left between them. This CDR3 has 15 amino acids. Per germline, CDR1 LNHNV and CDR2 YYDKDF (reference sequence). In nucleotides, the CDR3 is TGTGCCACCAGCAGAGATCTAGCGACAGCCTACGAGCAGTACTTC. This gives the protein CATSRDLATAYEQYF.

This chain joins TRBV2 and TRBJ2-2; 8 nucleotides line up with TRBD2. The germline V gene encodes CDR1 SNHLY and CDR2 FYNNEI. V was clipped by 6 bases and J by 4 bases; unmatched bases: 13. There are 17 residues in the CDR3. This CDR3 is CASRDTGLVPITGELFF. For the CDR3, the DNA is TGTGCCAGCAGGGACACGGGACTAGTTCCTATCACCGGGGAGCTGTTTTTT.

The V call is TRBV27, the J call TRBJ2-1; 7 positions match TRBD1. V trimming: 5 bases; J trimming: 0 bases; junction bases outside the gene matches: 10. This CDR3 region has 17 residues. The germline V gene has CDR1 MNHEY and CDR2 SMNVEV (reference sequence). The CDR3 DNA reads TGTGCCAGCAGTCTTAGACAGGGCCACAGCTCCTACAATGAGCAGTTCTTC. Translated: CASSLRQGHSSYNEQFF.

The DNA for the CDR3 is TGTGCCAGCAGCTTGGAGGAGGGGACGGCTAACTATGGCTACACCTTC. Protein: CASSLEEGTANYGYTF. V is TRBV5-8 and J is TRBJ1-2; a possible D gene is TRBD1 (5 bases). Deletions cut 0 bases from V and 0 bases from J, with 12 bases between. The CDR3 runs to 16 residues. Germline CDR1 is SGHTS and CDR2 is YDEGEE.

This sequence joins TRBV5-5 and TRBJ1-6; 8 bases match TRBD1. CDR3 length equals 15 residues. CDR1 SGHKS and CDR2 YYEKEE come from the germline V gene (reference sequence). V trimming: 1 base; J trimming: 13 bases; junction bases outside the gene matches: 10. CDR3 region: CASSLKSQGAGPLHF. CDR3 bases: TGTGCCAGCAGCTTGAAGAGCCAGGGGGCTGGTCCCCTCCACTTT. The whole variable domain, filled in from reference TRBV5-5 and TRBJ1-6, reads DAGVTQSPTHLIKTRGQQVTLRCSPISGHKSVSWYQQVLGQGPQFIFQYYEKEERGRGNFPDRFSARQFPNYSSELNVNALLLGDSALYLCASSLKSQGAGPLHFGNGTRLTVT.

The V call is TRBV13, the J call TRBJ1-1; D remains unclear. Deletions cut 5 bases from V and 0 bases from J, with 7 bases between. Looked up from germline, CDR1 is PRHDT and CDR2 is FYEKMQ (reference sequence). The CDR3 is 13 amino acids. In nucleotides, the CDR3 is TGTGCCAGCAGCAAGGGAGTGAACACTGAAGCTTTCTTT. It codes for CASSKGVNTEAFF.

This chain joins TRBV7-2 and TRBJ1-2, with a possible D match to TRBD1 (6 bases). The V gene lost 4 bases and the J gene lost 2 bases, with 14 bases spanning the gap. The CDR3 has 15 residues. CDR1 and CDR2 (germline): SGHTA, FQGNSA. For the CDR3, the DNA is TGTGCCAGCAGCTCGCCACAGGGCCTGAACTATGGCTACACCTTC. Its protein is CASSSPQGLNYGYTF.

The genes are TRBV11-2 and TRBJ2-4, with D possibly called TRBD1 or TRBD2 (5 bases each). In germline, CDR1 is SGHAT, CDR2 FQNNGV. V lost 7 bases to trimming and J lost 0 bases, with 16 bases between them. The CDR3 length is 16 residues. Here the CDR3 DNA reads TGTGCCAGCACCCACAGTGGGGGTCTAGCCAAAAACATTCAGTACTTC. The encoded protein is CASTHSGGLAKNIQYF. Looking up the rest from reference TRBV11-2 and TRBJ2-4 gives the full variable domain: EAGVAQSPRYKIIEKRQSVAFWCNPISGHATLYWYQQILGQGPKLLIQFQNNGVVDDSQLPKDRFSAERLKGVDSTLKIQPAKLEDSAVYLCASTHSGGLAKNIQYFGAGTRLSVL.

In this sample, this clone turned up a few times. The chain couples TRBV27 to TRBJ1-5, with D tentatively TRBD1 (5 bases). The V and J ends lost 8 bases and 3 bases respectively, with 17 bases between them. Germline V CDR1 and CDR2: MNHEY, SMNVEV (reference sequence). The CDR3 length is 15 residues. The CDR3 region is CASGAGLSYNQPQHF. Written as DNA, the CDR3 is TGTGCCAGCGGGGCCGGGCTCTCCTACAATCAGCCCCAGCATTTT.

The chain recombines TRBV4-1 with TRBJ1-2; 7 nucleotides match TRBD1. Germline lookup yields CDR1 MGHRA and CDR2 YSYEKL. The CDR3 has 14 amino acids. V trimming: 1 base; J trimming: 5 bases; junction bases outside the gene matches: 4. The CDR3 nucleotides read TGCGCCAGCAGCCAAGGGGACAGTGATTATGGCTACACCTTC. Its translation is CASSQGDSDYGYTF.

This clone has a single count. The chain combines TRBV7-8 with TRBJ1-2; TRBD1 matches 8 bases. V lost 4 bases and J lost 8; bases outside the gene matches: 9. The CDR3 is made up of 14 amino acids. Germline V CDR1 and CDR2: SGHVS, FQNEAQ. The CDR3 nucleotides read TGTGCCAGCAGCTCCCGGACAGGGAGGGGCGGCTACACCTTC. This codes for CASSSRTGRGGYTF.